This T cell receptor beta chain comes out of a study of CD4 T cells in relation to SARS-CoV-2 and coronaviruses. General study findings and limits: Each donor contributed either pre-pandemic or post-infection samples, not both.

Sequencing used immunoSEQ multiplex PCR; TCRdb keeps in-frame clones, though not all of them. The sample records around 18,000 clones, approximately 80% being singletons. Trimming removed 4 bases from V and 6 bases from J; junction bases left unmatched: 11. This CDR3 is built from 15 residues. The germline V gene encodes CDR1 SGHDT and CDR2 YYEEEE. Regarding this clone: Its antigen remains unknown.

The unexposed donors gave CD4+ T cells in about 2010-2019, prior to COVID-19. The cells were cultured for less than twelve days before CD4+ T cells were isolated. The sample comprised CD4+ T cells from PBMCs, cultured in vitro. The clonotype comes from a human donor in good health. The chain links TRBV5-6 to TRBJ2-5; 8 bases align to TRBD1. The CDR3 region has the DNA TGTGCCAGCAGCCCCCTGGACAGGGAAGATAAGACCCAGTACTTC. Encoded protein: CASSPLDREDKTQYF.